The sequence of this T cell receptor (beta chain) was determined in a study of blood T cells in healthy people across ages. V was pared by 1 base and J by 6 bases, with 7 bases of the junction left unmatched. CDR1 is SGHTA, CDR2 FQGNSA, per germline. This CDR3 comprises 15 residues. A second PCR of about 7 to 12 cycles used a sample-barcoded 5' primer and a J-beta primer mix. In TCRdb, the 5' RACE reads were re-called with MiXCR into one record per CDR3 protein. The sample includes about a million distinct CDR3 sequences, roughly 52% of them seen just once. The receptor comes from a man aged 25 to 40 in good health. The chain has TRBV7-2 and TRBJ2-3; the match to TRBD2 covers 7 bases. Source material: blood. CDR3 residues: CASSLDLSAGDTQYF. CDR3 DNA sequence: TGTGCCAGCAGCTTAGATCTCTCAGCGGGGGATACGCAGTATTTT.